These 23 T cell receptor beta chains share one sample of origin, sequenced in a study of a mutant IDH1 vaccine in newly diagnosed glioma (dated by TCRdb to about 2021). Libraries were made using the immunoSEQ multiplex PCR assay. The immuneACCESS repertoire file appears here via TCRdb, limited to in-frame rearrangements. These files lack a portion of the clones; in checked studies, under half of the deficit traces to unresolved V genes, and the cause of the others is not known. Recorded for this sample are 20,000 to 30,000 clones; about 77% of them occurred a single time. In total, the top ten clones hold 8.5% to 9.5% of the sample. No cognate antigen is known for these TCRs. The time point label here, explained by the study, means: week 11, during vaccination. A 20-mer mutant IDH1 peptide at 300 micrograms in Montanide made up each vaccine dose, which was injected subcutaneously together with topical imiquimod.

The sequenced sample was PBMCs, obtained from a glioma patient whose treatment included an IDH1 peptide vaccine. The receptors here all came from a woman between 18 and 30 years old with glioma.

By share, this clone counts as large (0.1 to 1%). The V call is TRBV2, the J call TRBJ1-5; TRBD1 agrees at 9 bases. The germline CDR1 and CDR2 sequences are SNHLY and FYNNEI. The V segment lost 6 bases and the J segment 11 bases; nucleotides outside the gene matches: 14. This CDR3 region has 15 residues. CDR3 loop: CASRLTGGLDSSQHF. The CDR3 nucleotides read TGTGCCAGCAGACTGACAGGGGGTTTGGATTCGTCCCAGCATTTT.

This clone was counted only a few times. The gene calls are TRBV27 and TRBJ1-3, with no clear D. Germline values: CDR1 MNHEY, CDR2 SMNVEV (reference sequence). The CDR3 runs 11 residues. Trimming stripped 8 bases from V and 3 bases from J, with 5 bases between. Here the CDR3 DNA reads TGTGCCAGCCGCCGTGGAAACACCATATATTTT. It translates to CASRRGNTIYF.

The rearrangement joins TRBV6-1 to TRBJ1-6; D is unclear. CDR1 MNHNS and CDR2 SASEGT come from the germline V gene. Trimming stripped 10 bases from V and 7 bases from J, with 11 bases between. The CDR3 spans 12 residues. CDR3 protein: CANGDTNSPLHF. The CDR3 DNA is TGTGCCAATGGGGATACAAATTCACCCCTCCACTTT.

The chain is built from TRBV6-5 and TRBJ2-7; the match to TRBD1 covers 7 bases. V shed 4 bases, J shed 2 bases, and the junction held 8 bases outside the gene matches. Per the germline V gene, CDR1 is MNHEY and CDR2 is SVGAGI. The CDR3 is 15 residues long. The CDR3 reads CASSSNPGTAYEQYF. For the CDR3, the DNA is TGTGCCAGCAGTTCGAATCCCGGGACAGCCTACGAGCAGTACTTC.

This chain joins TRBV4-2 and TRBJ1-5, with 10 bases matching TRBD1. V shed 3 bases, J shed 2 bases, and the junction held 4 bases outside the gene matches. CDR1 LGHNA and CDR2 YNFKEQ come from the germline V gene. The CDR3 extends over 16 amino acids. CDR3 sequence (DNA): TGTGCCAGCAGCCAGTACGGACAGGGGGGCAATCAGCCCCAGCATTTT. Protein product: CASSQYGQGGNQPQHF.

This clone was counted a single time. The chain uses TRBV6-1 and TRBJ2-1, with 7 bases matching TRBD1. V was clipped by 1 base and J by 0 bases; unmatched bases: 6. In germline, CDR1 is MNHNS, CDR2 SASEGT. CDR3 size: 17 residues. The CDR3 spells CASSEGLSGGSYNEQFF. CDR3 DNA: TGTGCCAGCAGTGAAGGGCTCTCAGGGGGCTCCTACAATGAGCAGTTCTTC.

The chain uses TRBV18 and TRBJ1-2; 7 positions agree with TRBD1. Germline loops: CDR1 KGHSH, CDR2 LQKENI. The CDR3 length is 15 residues. V trimming: 3 bases; J trimming: 8 bases; junction bases outside the gene matches: 12. CDR3 protein: CASSPPGQAMLGYTF. CDR3 nucleotide sequence: TGTGCCAGCTCACCCCCAGGACAGGCTATGCTAGGCTACACCTTC.

This chain connects TRBV5-8 to TRBJ2-2; maybe TRBD1 (5 bases). CDR3 length: 16 residues. V lost 0 bases, J lost 4 bases, and 13 bases lay in between. Germline-derived CDR1 and CDR2 are SGHTS and YDEGEE. CDR3 in amino acids: CASSLAKGIGTGELFF. In DNA form, the CDR3 reads TGTGCCAGCAGCTTGGCCAAGGGGATCGGCACCGGGGAGCTGTTTTTT. The full variable domain, its missing parts supplied by reference TRBV5-8 and TRBJ2-2, is EAGVTQSPTHLIKTRGQQATLRCSPISGHTSVYWYQQALGLGLQFLLWYDEGEERNRGNFPPRFSGRQFPNYSSELNVNALELEDSALYLCASSLAKGIGTGELFFGEGSRLTVL.

The chain joins TRBV5-6 to TRBJ2-3, with unresolved D. V lost 2 bases and J lost 4, with 5 bases in between. Germline CDR1 and CDR2: SGHDT and YYEEEE. CDR3 length: 12 amino acids. CDR3 nucleotides: TGTGCCAGCAGCTTCTCCCCAGATACGCAGTATTTT. Its protein product is CASSFSPDTQYF.

In DNA form, the CDR3 reads TGTGCCAGCAGTAGCCCCGGGAGCTCCTACAATGAGCAGTTCTTC. It translates to CASSSPGSSYNEQFF. The rearrangement uses TRBV27 and TRBJ2-1; a possible D gene is TRBD2 (6 bases). CDR1 is MNHEY and CDR2 is SMNVEV in the germline V gene (reference sequence). Trimming removed 5 bases at V and 0 bases at J, with 11 bases between. The CDR3 runs 15 residues.

The chain carries TRBV18 and TRBJ2-2; D tentatively fits TRBD1 or TRBD2 (5 bases each). V gave up 0 bases and J gave up 5 bases, with 13 bases separating them. The CDR3 covers 16 residues. CDR1 is KGHSH and CDR2 is LQKENI in the germline V gene. The CDR3 is CASSPPRGEGTGELFF. The DNA for the CDR3 is TGTGCCAGCTCACCACCGAGGGGAGAGGGTACCGGGGAGCTGTTTTTT.

CDR3 nucleotide sequence: TGTGCCTGGAGTGTACCCCGGACGGGGGGCCGGGTATTCCACACCGGGGAGCTGTTTTTT. It codes for CAWSVPRTGGRVFHTGELFF. The chain employs TRBV30 and TRBJ2-2, with D possibly TRBD2 on 7 matching bases. The germline V and J ends were trimmed by 0 bases and 3 bases, with 26 bases remaining between them. CDR1 is GTSNPN and CDR2 is SVGIG in the germline V gene (reference sequence). The CDR3 has 20 residues.

In this sample, this clone turned up once. A read error may produce the germline difference seen at one junction end. The rearrangement uses TRBV7-7 and TRBJ2-1; 9 bases are shared with TRBD1. This CDR3 comprises 16 residues. CDR1 SSHAT and CDR2 FNYEAQ come from the germline V gene (reference sequence). CDR3 region: CASSLVGGQGYNGQFF. The CDR3 nucleotides read TGTGCTAGCAGCTTAGTAGGAGGACAGGGGTACAATGGGCAGTTCTTC.

J is TRBJ2-2 and V is TRBV13; the D is unclear. Deletions cut 2 bases from V and 8 bases from J, with 3 bases between. Per the germline V gene, CDR1 is PRHDT and CDR2 is FYEKMQ (reference sequence). The CDR3 length is 11 residues. DNA of the CDR3: TGTGCCAGCAGCTTAAATGGGGAGCTGTTTTTT. It codes for CASSLNGELFF.

The chain joins TRBV7-8 to TRBJ1-1; D is undetermined. CDR3 size: 17 residues. CDR1 is SGHVS and CDR2 is FQNEAQ in the germline V gene. Between the trimmed V and J ends, which lost 1 base and 1 base, there was a span of 16 bases. CDR3 sequence (DNA): TGTGCCAGCAGCTTAGTAGTCAGTGGGCTTGCGAACACTGAAGCTTTCTTT. The encoded protein is CASSLVVSGLANTEAFF.

This clone was recorded a few times. V gene TRBV7-2 combines with J gene TRBJ1-1; no firm D call. V lost 5 bases and J lost 4, with 5 bases in between. The CDR3 contains 11 residues. In germline, CDR1 is SGHTA, CDR2 FQGNSA. CDR3 in amino acids: CASSQSTEAFF. The CDR3 coding sequence is TGTGCCAGCAGCCAAAGCACTGAAGCTTTCTTT.

The V call is TRBV28, the J call TRBJ1-3; D gene ambiguous. In germline, CDR1 is MDHEN, CDR2 SYDVKM. The CDR3 has 14 residues. With 5 bases removed from V and 4 bases from J, the gap between germline ends came to 12 bases. The CDR3 sequence is CASSHTRAGNTIYF. The CDR3 DNA reads as TGTGCCAGCAGTCACACTCGAGCGGGAAACACCATATATTTT.

This sequence joins TRBV7-9 and TRBJ2-7; 7 bases map to TRBD1. Germline values: CDR1 SEHNR, CDR2 FQNEAQ (reference sequence). V lost 1 base to trimming and J lost 0 bases; unmatched junction nucleotides: 3. The CDR3 spans 15 residues. The chain's CDR3 is CASSLDRDSSYEQYF. The CDR3, as DNA: TGTGCCAGCAGCTTAGACCGGGACAGCTCCTACGAGCAGTACTTC.

The chain couples TRBV7-8 to TRBJ2-7; 11 bases map to TRBD1. This CDR3 is built from 16 residues. Per the germline V gene, CDR1 is SGHVS and CDR2 is FQNEAQ. The V segment lost 3 bases and the J segment 4 bases; nucleotides outside the gene matches: 8. DNA for the CDR3: TGTGCCAGCAGCTTTGGCACCGGGACAGGGGGTTACGAGCAGTACTTC. Translating gives CASSFGTGTGGYEQYF.

The V call is TRBV4-2, the J call TRBJ2-7; 14 bases agree with TRBD2. Germline CDR1 LGHNA, CDR2 YNFKEQ. J lost 5 bases, V lost 5 bases, and 5 bases had no gene match. The CDR3 loop spans 15 amino acids. CDR3 loop: CASSYGTSGSNEQYF. The CDR3 DNA reads TGTGCCAGCAGCTACGGGACTAGCGGGAGCAACGAGCAGTACTTC.

The chain links TRBV14 to TRBJ2-1; 10 nucleotides line up with TRBD1. After removal of 1 base from V and 12 bases from J, the junction contained 9 bases not matched to a gene. The CDR3 is 15 residues long. Per the germline V gene, CDR1 is SGHDN and CDR2 is FVKESK. The CDR3 loop reads CASSQAGTGVLGQFF. For the CDR3, the DNA is TGTGCCAGCAGCCAAGCCGGGACAGGGGTTTTGGGGCAGTTCTTC.

The rearrangement links TRBV4-1 to TRBJ2-7; 7 bases fit TRBD2. With 4 bases clipped from V and 4 bases from J, the junction kept 13 bases outside the gene matches. The CDR3 consists of 16 residues. Germline CDR1 reads MGHRA; CDR2 reads YSYEKL. CDR3 residues: CASSLEASGTEYEQYF. The DNA of the CDR3 is TGCGCCAGCAGCCTCGAAGCCAGCGGGACCGAGTACGAGCAGTACTTC.

This chain connects TRBV19 to TRBJ2-4, with D maybe TRBD1 (6 bases). The germline gives CDR1 LNHDA, CDR2 SQIVND (reference sequence). Deletions cut 6 bases from V and 2 bases from J, with 14 bases between. The CDR3 runs 15 residues. Here the CDR3 DNA reads TGTGCCAGTAGGTACCTCGGGACATCCAAAAACATTCAGTACTTC. Residues: CASRYLGTSKNIQYF.